Sequencing of this T cell receptor (beta chain) was carried out in a study of response to subunit inactivated influenza vaccine (dated by TCRdb to 2017 to 2018). Broadly, across the study: The study used deep quantitative T cell receptor repertoire profiling to track responses to a trivalent subunit inactivated influenza vaccine. Broad study findings and their caveats: The authors proposed that each seasonal influenza vaccination may bring in only a limited number of new T cells.

This clonotype was seen only a few times. Its antigen remains undetermined. Base qualities are not provided; no much larger clone lies one nucleotide away. The library relied on RT-PCR. The data were produced on an Illumina HiSeq 2500. Using fastp trimming at Q25 and MiXCR clonotype assembly, TCRdb reanalyzed the public sequencing data and kept in-frame beta chains. Each record represents a unique CDR3 protein, reported with the most common genes and DNA among its rows. This sample holds 650,000 or so distinct CDR3 sequences; approximately 15% were observed only once. The ten largest clones add up to 6% to 9.5% of the sample. The CDR3 starts with the cysteine, ends with the phenylalanine, and has 15 residues. Of the read, only the CDR3 DNA is kept; its 45 bases are in frame from base 1. CDR1 MNHEY and CDR2 SMNVEV are derived from the germline V gene (reference sequence). V is clipped by 4 bases and J by 2 bases, and the sequence between their germline boundaries is 15 bases long.

Sequenced material: PBMCs from blood, taken less than 15 days before vaccination. This sequence uses TRBV27 and TRBJ2-7; the best D guess is TRBD2, with 7 bases matching. The TCR originated in a man aged 45 to 65 who received an inactivated influenza vaccine. Donor details come from another sample of the same person, matched by shared clones. Here is the DNA: TGTGCCAGCAGTTATCGGGGGGCGATCACCTACGAGCAGTACTTC. This yields the protein CASSYRGAITYEQYF.